Following are 9 T cell receptor beta chains from one sample sequenced in a study of T-cell reconstitution after alpha-beta-depleted transplantation in children. TCRbeta library preparation incorporated unique molecular identifiers. A single record per CDR3 protein comes from TCRdb applying MiXCR to the PCR reads. The sample consists of roughly 100,000 distinct CDR3 sequences, 7.5% to 9.5% of them appearing once. The sequencing here drew on PBMCs, taken before TCRalphabeta/CD19-depleted stem cell transplant. These receptors all stem from a boy between 2 and 10 years old with acute lymphoblastic leukemia, due to receive a stem cell transplant.

The chain joins TRBV4-1 to TRBJ2-1; either TRBD1 or TRBD2 may fit D (5 bases each). Germline V lookup: CDR1 MGHRA, CDR2 YSYEKL. The CDR3 is 13 residues long. The V gene lost 3 bases and the J gene lost 4 bases, with 7 bases spanning the gap. CDR3 bases: TGCGCCAGCAGCCAGGGACCTTACAATGAGCAGTTCTTC. The encoded protein is CASSQGPYNEQFF.

The V and J genes are TRBV20-1 and TRBJ2-3; 9 nucleotides line up with TRBD2. The CDR3 loop spans 18 amino acids. The germline V gene encodes CDR1 DFQATT and CDR2 SNEGSKA (reference sequence). Unmatched junction bases numbered 12, after V lost 0 bases and J lost 2 bases. CDR3 coding DNA: TGCAGTGCTAGAGATATCCAGCGGGGGGCTCGGGCCACAGATACGCAGTATTTT. Its translation is CSARDIQRGARATDTQYF.

Only a few counts were recorded for this clonotype. The V and J genes are TRBV6-4 and TRBJ2-6, with D unresolved. Trimming took off 6 bases at V and 4 bases at J, with 13 bases between the two ends. CDR3 length: 15 residues. Germline CDR1 MRHNA, CDR2 SNTAGT. CDR3 DNA sequence: TGTGCCAGCAGCGTCAGCCCGGAAGGGGCCAACGTCCTGACTTTC. Translated, it gives CASSVSPEGANVLTF.

In regard to this clonotype: A much larger clone sits a single nucleotide away, making a read error possible. V is TRBV9 and J is TRBJ1-2; D might be TRBD1 (5 bases). Germline V gene sequence: CDR1 SGDLS, CDR2 YYNGEE. The CDR3 consists of 13 residues. V was pared by 0 bases and J by 6 bases, with 9 bases between. CDR3 DNA sequence: TGTGCCAGCAGCGTAGGAGGGGACCATGGCTACACCTTC. Its protein is CASSVGGDHGYTF.

This clonotype was detected only a few times. The chain joins TRBV5-1 to TRBJ2-7; D is unresolved. CDR3 size: 14 residues. Trimming left V 0 bases short and J 5 bases short, with 12 bases between. CDR1 is SGHRS and CDR2 is YFSETQ in the germline V gene. In DNA, the CDR3 is TGCGCCAGCAGCTTGGAAGTCGTGGGGAACGAGCAGTACTTC. Encoded protein: CASSLEVVGNEQYF.

This clonotype was observed a few times. This sequence joins TRBV12-3 or TRBV12-4 and TRBJ2-7; 7 bases map to TRBD1. The CDR3 runs 13 residues. The V segment lost 4 bases and the J segment 7 bases; nucleotides outside the gene matches: 7. The CDR3 protein is CASSSTGMGEQYF. CDR3 coding DNA: TGTGCCAGCAGTTCGACAGGGATGGGGGAGCAGTACTTC.

In this sample, this clonotype turned up a few times. The V and J genes are TRBV6-5 and TRBJ1-5; D ambiguous. CDR3 length: 13 amino acids. Germline loops: CDR1 MNHEY, CDR2 SVGAGI. Trimming took off 2 bases at V and 7 bases at J, with 9 bases between the two ends. As DNA, the CDR3 is TGTGCCAGCAGTTACGGCCTGGGGCAGCCCCAGCATTTT. Translated: CASSYGLGQPQHF.

This clonotype was counted ten times or more. The chain carries TRBV5-1 and TRBJ2-3; possibly TRBD2 for D (6 bases). Per the germline V gene, CDR1 is SGHRS and CDR2 is YFSETQ. The V end lost 4 bases, the J end lost 2 bases, and 14 bases lay between the germline ends. This CDR3 has 15 amino acids. The CDR3 nucleotides read TGCGCCAGCAGCCTGGAGGGGCGACCCACAGATACGCAGTATTTT. Its protein product is CASSLEGRPTDTQYF.

To note about this clonotype: This sequence may be a read error, since a much larger clone differs from it by one base. The V gene is TRBV4-1, the J gene TRBJ1-1, with a possible D match to TRBD1 (6 bases). This CDR3 comprises 14 residues. Germline values: CDR1 MGHRA, CDR2 YSYEKL. The CDR3 coding sequence is TGCGCCAGCAGCCAATCGGGGGGCTGGACTGAACCTTTCTTT. It encodes CASSQSGGWTEPFF.